The source of this T cell receptor beta chain is a study of response to subunit inactivated influenza vaccine. Notes on this clonotype: Its target is unknown.

TCRdb reprocessed the RT-PCR reads via MiXCR and lists one record per CDR3 protein. Altogether hundreds of thousands of distinct CDR3 sequences are present, roughly 13% being singletons, with the ten largest covering 6% to 8%. Broader study findings: After each seasonal influenza vaccination, few new T cells are recruited, the authors suggested.

This CDR3 has 12 amino acids. V gave up 6 bases and J gave up 5 bases; unmatched junction bases: 6. CDR1 is DFQATT, CDR2 SNEGSKA, per germline (reference sequence). The sample was PBMCs from blood, taken 14 to 15 days before vaccination. The receptor was derived from a man aged 45-65 years who received an inactivated influenza vaccine. This sequence joins TRBV20-1 and TRBJ2-5; TRBD1 matches 7 bases. The CDR3 loop is CSATRGLETQYF. The CDR3 DNA is TGCAGTGCAACCAGGGGGTTGGAGACCCAGTACTTC.